This note documents a single T cell receptor beta chain sequence. The table came from immunoSEQ multiplex PCR; TCRdb's copy has only in-frame clones and leaves some out. The table lists about 210,000 clones, 84% of them singletons. Germline V gives CDR1 MNHNS, CDR2 SASEGT. The CDR3 extends over 15 amino acids. With 2 bases removed from V and 5 bases from J, the gap between germline ends came to 15 bases. This entry is derived from a study of blood T cell repertoires in COVID-19. This rearrangement joins TRBV6-1 to TRBJ1-1; the D is unclear. The sample comprised peripheral blood. This clonotype originated in a woman aged 50 to 60 with active or convalescent COVID-19. The CDR3 DNA sequence: TGTGCCAGCAGTGAAAATCCGGGTAGGTATACTGAAGCTTTCTTT. It encodes CASSENPGRYTEAFF.